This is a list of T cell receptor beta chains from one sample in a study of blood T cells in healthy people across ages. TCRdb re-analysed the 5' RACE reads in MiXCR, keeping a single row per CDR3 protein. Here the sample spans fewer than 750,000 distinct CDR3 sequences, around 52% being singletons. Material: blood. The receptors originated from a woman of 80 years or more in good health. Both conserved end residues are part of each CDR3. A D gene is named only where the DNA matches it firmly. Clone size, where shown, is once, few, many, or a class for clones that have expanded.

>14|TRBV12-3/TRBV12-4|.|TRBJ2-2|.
CASSGLGGTGELFF
TGTGCCAGCAGTGGCCTGGGTGGTACCGGGGAGCTGTTTTTT
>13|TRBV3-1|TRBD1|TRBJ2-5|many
CASSHGQGATQYF
TGTGCCAGCAGCCATGGACAGGGGGCGACCCAGTACTTC
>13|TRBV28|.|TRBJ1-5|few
CASTQGWNQPKHF
TGTGCCAGCACCCAGGGCTGGAATCAGCCCAAGCATTTT
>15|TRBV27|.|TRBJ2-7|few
CASRQGAGNSDEQYF
TGTGCCAGCAGGCAAGGGGCAGGGAATTCCGACGAGCAGTACTTC
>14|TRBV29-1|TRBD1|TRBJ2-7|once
CSVEVPGQGNEQYF
TGCAGCGTTGAAGTACCCGGACAGGGCAACGAGCAGTACTTC
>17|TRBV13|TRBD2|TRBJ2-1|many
CASSPLAGGLNYNEQFF
TGTGCCAGCAGCCCGTTAGCGGGAGGGCTTAATTACAATGAGCAGTTCTTC
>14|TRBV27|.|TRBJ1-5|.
CASIAGLSNQPQHF
TGTGCCAGCATCGCGGGCCTTAGCAATCAGCCCCAGCATTTT
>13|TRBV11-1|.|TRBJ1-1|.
CASSLTRETEAFF
TGTGCCAGCAGCTTAACCAGGGAGACTGAAGCTTTCTTT
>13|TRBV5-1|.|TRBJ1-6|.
CASSSQWGSPLHF
TGCGCCAGCAGCTCCCAGTGGGGTTCACCCCTCCACTTT
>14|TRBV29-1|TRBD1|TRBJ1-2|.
CSVEEGQGVYGYTF
TGCAGCGTTGAAGAGGGACAGGGGGTCTATGGCTACACCTTC
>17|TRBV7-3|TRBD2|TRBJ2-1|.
CASSLLPLAGDYNEQFF
TGTGCCAGCAGCTTACTACCGCTAGCGGGGGACTACAATGAGCAGTTCTTC
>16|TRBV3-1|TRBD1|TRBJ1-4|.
CASSQIHGRGHEKLFF
TGTGCCAGCAGCCAAATTCATGGCAGGGGGCATGAAAAACTGTTTTTT
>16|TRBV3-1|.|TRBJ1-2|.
CASSIALQEKVYGYTF
TGTGCCAGCAGCATCGCCCTCCAGGAAAAAGTCTATGGCTACACCTTC
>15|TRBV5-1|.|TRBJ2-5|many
CASSSPGQVEETQYF
TGCGCCAGCAGCTCCCCAGGCCAGGTAGAGGAGACCCAGTACTTC
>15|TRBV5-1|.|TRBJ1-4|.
CASSLGAHPNEKLFF
TGCGCCAGCAGCTTGGGGGCTCACCCGAATGAAAAACTGTTTTTT
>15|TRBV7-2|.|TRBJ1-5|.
CASSPPGGANQPQHF
TGTGCCAGCAGCCCGCCGGGGGGGGCCAATCAGCCCCAGCATTTT
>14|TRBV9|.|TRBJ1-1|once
CACSVVPGDTEAFF
TGTGCCTGCAGCGTAGTCCCAGGAGATACTGAAGCTTTCTTT
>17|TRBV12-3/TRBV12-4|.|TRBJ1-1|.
CASSLAHVSAINTEAFF
TGTGCCAGCAGTTTAGCTCATGTTTCGGCGATTAACACTGAAGCTTTCTTT
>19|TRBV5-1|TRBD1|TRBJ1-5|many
CASSIAPITGTGVSQPQHF
TGCGCCAGCAGCATTGCGCCAATAACCGGGACAGGGGTAAGTCAGCCCCAGCATTTT
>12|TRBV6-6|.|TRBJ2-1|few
CASSYPAGPQFF
TGTGCCAGCAGTTACCCTGCCGGGCCTCAGTTCTTC
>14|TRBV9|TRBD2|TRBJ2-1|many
CASSVSGGGNEQFF
TGTGCCAGCAGCGTCAGCGGGGGGGGGAATGAGCAGTTCTTC
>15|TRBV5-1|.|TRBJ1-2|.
CASSATTAEIYGYTF
TGCGCCAGCAGCGCCACTACCGCGGAGATCTATGGCTACACCTTC
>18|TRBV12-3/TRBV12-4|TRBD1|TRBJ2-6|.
CASIKGDRLSSGANVLTF
TGTGCCAGCATTAAAGGGGACAGACTTAGCTCTGGGGCCAACGTCCTGACTTTC
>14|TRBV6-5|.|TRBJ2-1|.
CASRTTQVPNEQFF
TGTGCCAGCCGGACAACGCAAGTACCCAATGAGCAGTTCTTC
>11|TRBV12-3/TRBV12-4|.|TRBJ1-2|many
CASRRQMGYTF
TGTGCCAGCAGGAGACAGATGGGCTACACCTTC
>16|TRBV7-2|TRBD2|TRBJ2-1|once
CASSLDLAAGVGEQFF
TGTGCCAGCAGCTTAGACCTAGCGGCTGGCGTGGGTGAGCAGTTCTTC
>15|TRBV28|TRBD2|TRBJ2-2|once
CASSFGTSVPGELFF
TGTGCCAGCAGTTTCGGGACTAGCGTGCCCGGGGAGCTGTTTTTT
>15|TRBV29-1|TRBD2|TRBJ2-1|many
CSVLKREASYNEQFF
TGCAGCGTACTTAAGCGGGAGGCATCCTACAATGAGCAGTTCTTC
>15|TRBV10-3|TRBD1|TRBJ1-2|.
CAISETQGPNYGYTF
TGTGCCATCAGTGAAACACAGGGGCCTAACTATGGCTACACCTTC
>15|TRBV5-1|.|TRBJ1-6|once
CASNYVGDPNSPLHF
TGCGCCAGCAACTATGTCGGGGACCCGAATTCACCCCTCCACTTT
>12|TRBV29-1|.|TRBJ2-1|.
CSVEDRGNKQFF
TGCAGCGTTGAAGATCGCGGTAATAAGCAGTTCTTC
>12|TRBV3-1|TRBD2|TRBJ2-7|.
CASSGTNNEQYF
TGTGCCAGCAGTGGGACTAATAACGAGCAGTACTTC